One sample yielded the 10 T cell receptor beta chains listed below, sequenced in a study of shared clonotypes between healthy human individuals. TCRdb keeps only in-frame clones here, not all; method: immunoSEQ multiplex PCR. The sample consists of 2,500,000 or so clones, 85% to 95% of them appearing once. Specimen: naive CD4+ T cells from PBMCs. Described subset: CD45RA+ positively selected. All receptors derive from a man aged 18 to 29 in good health. Some clones in this sample may be carry-over from other donors' samples.

The chain has TRBV7-7 and TRBJ2-3; D gene uncertain. V was shortened by 5 bases and J by 0 bases, with 9 bases between the two germline ends. CDR3 length: 14 residues. Germline V gene lookup returns CDR1 SSHAT and CDR2 FNYEAQ (reference sequence). The CDR3 DNA is TGTGCCAGCAGCGCGGCCGGGAGCACAGATACGCAGTATTTT. The encoded protein is CASSAAGSTDTQYF.

Comment on this clone: Other DNA variants within this sample encode the same CDR3. The chain carries TRBV9 and TRBJ2-1; D could derive from TRBD1 or TRBD2 (5 bases each). In germline, CDR1 is SGDLS, CDR2 YYNGEE. This CDR3 region has 15 residues. V was pared by 0 bases and J by 1 base, with 8 bases between. The CDR3 DNA reads as TGTGCCAGCAGCGTAGCGGGACCTTCCTACAATGAGCAGTTCTTC. Its protein product is CASSVAGPSYNEQFF. The complete variable domain, with remaining parts taken from reference TRBV9 and TRBJ2-1, reads DSGVTQTPKHLITATGQRVTLRCSPRSGDLSVYWYQQSLDQGLQFLIQYYNGEERAKGNILERFSAQQFPDLHSELNLSSLELGDSALYFCASSVAGPSYNEQFFGPGTRLTVL.

This clone came up once. The DNA of the CDR3 is TGTGCCAGCAGCCTGGGGGTACACCAAGAGACCCAGTACTTC. It specifies CASSLGVHQETQYF. This chain connects TRBV7-3 to TRBJ2-5; D assignment may be TRBD1 or TRBD2 (5 bases each). CDR3 length: 14 residues. Germline V gene lookup returns CDR1 SGHTA and CDR2 FQGTGA. The V gene lost 5 bases and the J gene lost 0 bases, with 10 bases spanning the gap.

The rearrangement uses TRBV5-6 and TRBJ2-6; TRBD2 matches at 10 bases. J gave up 7 bases and V 4 bases, and 17 bases lay outside the gene matches. Germline assignment: CDR1 SGHDT and CDR2 YYEEEE. The CDR3 runs 19 residues. In DNA form, the CDR3 reads TGTGCCAGCAGCATCCGACTAGCGGGTGTCTTTGCTAGAGCCAACGTCCTGACTTTC. It specifies CASSIRLAGVFARANVLTF.

This clone was picked up one time. The chain employs TRBV19 and TRBJ2-3; D tentatively fits TRBD1 or TRBD2 (5 bases each). The V and J ends lost 3 bases and 2 bases respectively, with 15 bases between them. Germline V gene lookup returns CDR1 LNHDA and CDR2 SQIVND (reference sequence). There are 16 residues in the CDR3. This CDR3 reads CASSIGTNLLTDTQYF. CDR3 coding DNA: TGTGCCAGTAGTATCGGGACCAACCTCCTCACAGATACGCAGTATTTT.

This chain joins TRBV21-1 and TRBJ1-5; TRBD1 was called by the table and not checked on the DNA. TRBV21-1 is a listed pseudogene. CDR3 length equals 17 residues. In DNA form, the CDR3 reads TGTGCCAGCACCGAAAAGGTACAGGGTTATAGCAATCAGCCCCAGCATTTT. Protein sequence: CASTEKVQGYSNQPQHF.

The chain recombines TRBV11-2 with TRBJ2-5; the match to TRBD2 covers 8 bases. The junction had 14 bases not matched to a gene; V was cut back by 3 bases and J by 2 bases. Germline V gene sequence: CDR1 SGHAT, CDR2 FQNNGV. The CDR3 contains 18 residues. The CDR3 nucleotides are TGTGCCAGCAGCTTTTTCAGGACAACGGGGGGGACACAAGAGACCCAGTACTTC. Protein: CASSFFRTTGGTQETQYF.

The CDR3 sequence is CASGLGLQYEQFF. The CDR3 nucleotides read TGTGCTAGTGGTTTGGGCCTCCAATATGAGCAGTTCTTC. This chain joins TRBV12-5 and TRBJ2-1; D is unclear. The germline V gene encodes CDR1 LGHNT and CDR2 FRNRAP. V dropped 1 base and J dropped 8 bases, with 9 bases sitting between them. The CDR3 is 13 amino acids.

The chain carries TRBV4-3 and TRBJ2-5; D is unresolved. The CDR3 contains 15 residues. V was pared by 0 bases and J by 7 bases, with 15 bases between. Germline V gene data show CDR1 as LGHNA and CDR2 as YSLEER. The CDR3 nucleotides are TGCGCCAGCAGCCAAGATGTTGGCAGCCTCTGGACCCAGTACTTC. Residues: CASSQDVGSLWTQYF.

The rearrangement uses TRBV7-2 and TRBJ2-1; D remains unclear. This CDR3 contains 14 residues. Trimming took off 0 bases at V and 2 bases at J, with 5 bases between the two ends. The V gene's germline CDR1 is SGHTA and CDR2 FQGNSA. CDR3 DNA sequence: TGTGCCAGCAGCTTAGCGGAAACCTACAATGAGCAGTTCTTC. Translating gives CASSLAETYNEQFF.